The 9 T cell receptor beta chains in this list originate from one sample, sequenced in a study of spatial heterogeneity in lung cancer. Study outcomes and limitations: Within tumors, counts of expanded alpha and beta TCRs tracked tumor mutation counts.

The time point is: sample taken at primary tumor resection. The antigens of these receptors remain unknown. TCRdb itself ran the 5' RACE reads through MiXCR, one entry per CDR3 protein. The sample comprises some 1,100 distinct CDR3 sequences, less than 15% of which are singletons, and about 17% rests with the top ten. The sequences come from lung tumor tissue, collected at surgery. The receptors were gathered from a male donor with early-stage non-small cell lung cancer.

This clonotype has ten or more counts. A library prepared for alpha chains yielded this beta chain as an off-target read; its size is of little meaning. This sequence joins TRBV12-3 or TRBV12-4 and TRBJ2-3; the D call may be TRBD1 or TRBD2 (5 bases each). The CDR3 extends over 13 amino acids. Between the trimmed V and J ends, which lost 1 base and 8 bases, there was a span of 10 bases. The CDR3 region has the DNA TGTGCCAGCAGTTTAGGGGACGGTGGTACGCAGTATTTT. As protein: CASSLGDGGTQYF.

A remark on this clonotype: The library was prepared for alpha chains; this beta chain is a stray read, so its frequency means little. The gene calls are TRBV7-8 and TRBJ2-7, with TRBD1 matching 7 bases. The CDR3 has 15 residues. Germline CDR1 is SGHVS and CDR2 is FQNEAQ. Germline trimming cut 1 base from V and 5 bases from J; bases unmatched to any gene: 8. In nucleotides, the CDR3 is TGTGCCAGCAGCTTAGTATCCCGACAGGGACACGAGCAGTACGTC. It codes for CASSLVSRQGHEQYV.

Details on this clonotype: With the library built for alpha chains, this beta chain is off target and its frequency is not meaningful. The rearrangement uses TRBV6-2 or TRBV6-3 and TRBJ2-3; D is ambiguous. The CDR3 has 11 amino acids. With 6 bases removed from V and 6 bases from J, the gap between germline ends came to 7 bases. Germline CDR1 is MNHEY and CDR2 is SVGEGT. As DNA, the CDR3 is TGTGCCAGCAGCCGTATGGATACGCAGTATTTT. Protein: CASSRMDTQYF.

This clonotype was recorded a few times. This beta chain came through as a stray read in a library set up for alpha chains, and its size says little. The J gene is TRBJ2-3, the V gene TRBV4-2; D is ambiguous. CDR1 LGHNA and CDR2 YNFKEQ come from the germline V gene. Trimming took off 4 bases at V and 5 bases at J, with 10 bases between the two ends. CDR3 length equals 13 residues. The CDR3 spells CASSPDERDTQYF. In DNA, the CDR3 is TGTGCCAGCAGCCCGGACGAAAGAGATACGCAGTATTTT.

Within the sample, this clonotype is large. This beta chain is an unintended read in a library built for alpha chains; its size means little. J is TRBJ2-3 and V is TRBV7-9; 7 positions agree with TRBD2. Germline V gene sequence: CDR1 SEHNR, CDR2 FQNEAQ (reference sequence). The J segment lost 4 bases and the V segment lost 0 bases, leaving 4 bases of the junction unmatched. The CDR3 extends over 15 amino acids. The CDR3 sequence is CASSLASTSADTQYF. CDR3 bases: TGTGCCAGCAGCTTAGCATCTACTAGCGCAGATACGCAGTATTTT.

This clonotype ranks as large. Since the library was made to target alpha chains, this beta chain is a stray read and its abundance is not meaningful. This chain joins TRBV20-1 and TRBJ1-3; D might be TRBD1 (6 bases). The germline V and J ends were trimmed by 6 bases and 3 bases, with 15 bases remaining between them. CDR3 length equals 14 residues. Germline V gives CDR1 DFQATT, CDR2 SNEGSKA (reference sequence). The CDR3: CSAQQGAVGNTIYF. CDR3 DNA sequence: TGCAGTGCCCAACAGGGCGCAGTTGGAAACACCATATATTTT.

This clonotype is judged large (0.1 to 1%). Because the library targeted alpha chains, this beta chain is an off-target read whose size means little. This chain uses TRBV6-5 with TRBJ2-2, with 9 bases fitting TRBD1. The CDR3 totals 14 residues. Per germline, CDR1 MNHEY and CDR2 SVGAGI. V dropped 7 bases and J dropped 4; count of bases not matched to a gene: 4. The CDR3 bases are TGTGCCAGCAACAGGGGGCGCGGCACCGGGGAGCTGTTTTTT. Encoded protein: CASNRGRGTGELFF.

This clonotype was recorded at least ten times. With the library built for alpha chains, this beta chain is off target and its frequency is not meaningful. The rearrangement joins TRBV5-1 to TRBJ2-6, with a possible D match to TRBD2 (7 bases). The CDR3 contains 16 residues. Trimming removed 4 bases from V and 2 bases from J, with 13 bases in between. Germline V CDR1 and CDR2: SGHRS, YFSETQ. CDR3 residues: CASSHEGGAGANVLTF. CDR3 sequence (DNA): TGCGCCAGCAGCCACGAAGGGGGGGCTGGGGCCAACGTCCTGACTTTC.

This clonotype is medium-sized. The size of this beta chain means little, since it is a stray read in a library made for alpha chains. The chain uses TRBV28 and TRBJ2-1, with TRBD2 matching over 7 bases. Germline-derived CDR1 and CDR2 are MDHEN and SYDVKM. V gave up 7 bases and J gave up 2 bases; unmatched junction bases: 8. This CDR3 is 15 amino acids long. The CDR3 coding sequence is TGTGCCAGCAACCTTCGCGGGGGACCCTACAATGAGCAGTTCTTC. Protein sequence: CASNLRGGPYNEQFF.